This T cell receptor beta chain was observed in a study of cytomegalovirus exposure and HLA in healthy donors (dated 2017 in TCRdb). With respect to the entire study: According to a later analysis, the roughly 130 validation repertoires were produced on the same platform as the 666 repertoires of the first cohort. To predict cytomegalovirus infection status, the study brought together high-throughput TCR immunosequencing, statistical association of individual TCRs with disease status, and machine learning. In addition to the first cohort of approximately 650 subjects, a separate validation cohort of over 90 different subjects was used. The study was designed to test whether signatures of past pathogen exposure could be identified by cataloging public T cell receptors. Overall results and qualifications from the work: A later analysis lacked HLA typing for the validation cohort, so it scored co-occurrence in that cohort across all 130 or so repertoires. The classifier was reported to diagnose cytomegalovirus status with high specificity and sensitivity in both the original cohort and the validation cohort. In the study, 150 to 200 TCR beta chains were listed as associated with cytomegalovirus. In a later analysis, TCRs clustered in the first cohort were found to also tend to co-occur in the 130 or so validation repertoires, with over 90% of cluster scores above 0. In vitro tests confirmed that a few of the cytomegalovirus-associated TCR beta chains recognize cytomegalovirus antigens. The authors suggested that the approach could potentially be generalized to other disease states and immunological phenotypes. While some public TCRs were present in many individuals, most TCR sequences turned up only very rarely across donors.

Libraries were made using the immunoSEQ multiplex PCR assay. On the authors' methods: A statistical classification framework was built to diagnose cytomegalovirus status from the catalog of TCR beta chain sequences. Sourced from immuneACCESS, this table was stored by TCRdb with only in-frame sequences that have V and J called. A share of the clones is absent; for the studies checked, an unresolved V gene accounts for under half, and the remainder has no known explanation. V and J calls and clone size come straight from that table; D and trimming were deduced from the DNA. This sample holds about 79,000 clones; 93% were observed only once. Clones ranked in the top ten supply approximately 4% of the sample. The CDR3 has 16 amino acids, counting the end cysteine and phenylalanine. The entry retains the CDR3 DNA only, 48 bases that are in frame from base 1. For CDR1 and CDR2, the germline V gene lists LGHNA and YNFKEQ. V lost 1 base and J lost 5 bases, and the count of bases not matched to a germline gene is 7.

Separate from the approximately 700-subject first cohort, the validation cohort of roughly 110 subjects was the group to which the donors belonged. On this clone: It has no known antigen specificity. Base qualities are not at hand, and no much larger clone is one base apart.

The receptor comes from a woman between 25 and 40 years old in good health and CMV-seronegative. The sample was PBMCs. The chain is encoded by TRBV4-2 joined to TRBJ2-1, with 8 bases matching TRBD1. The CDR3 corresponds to CASSQGLGQGNNEQFF. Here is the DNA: TGTGCCAGCAGCCAAGGCTTAGGACAGGGTAACAATGAGCAGTTCTTC.